These T cell receptor beta chains were read from a single sample in a study of blood T cell repertoires in COVID-19. Data came from immunoSEQ multiplex PCR; TCRdb stores just in-frame clones and leaves some out. The table records about 200,000 clones, around 84% of them present only once. The source material was peripheral blood. The source of these receptors is a man aged 55 to 70 with acute or convalescent COVID-19. The conserved cysteine and the conserved F or W are not part of the CDR3 here. A D gene is named only where the DNA matches it firmly.

v_gene,d_gene,j_gene,len,CDR3aa
TRBV19,TRBD2,TRBJ2-4,17,ASSGRLAGGRLAKNIQY
TRBV4-1,TRBD1,TRBJ2-7,14,ASSQDRRTGVYEQY
TRBV10-2,TRBD1,TRBJ1-5,11,ATRGQGNQPQH
TRBV10-3,TRBD1,TRBJ1-1,12,AIRPGGRNTEAF
TRBV28,TRBD1,TRBJ1-6,12,ASSSRTGTSPLH
TRBV11-1,.,TRBJ2-5,11,ASSLRDQETQY
TRBV10-2,.,TRBJ1-2,11,ASSQGSSYGYT
TRBV25-1,.,TRBJ2-7,11,ASSDRGAYEQY
TRBV18,.,TRBJ1-4,11,ASSPRKGEKLF
TRBV7-8,.,TRBJ2-1,15,ASSLARAGRANNEQF
TRBV5-4,TRBD2,TRBJ2-3,16,ASSPSGLAGTSTDTQY
TRBV11-2,.,TRBJ2-7,12,ASSLADFTYEQY
TRBV18,.,TRBJ2-7,10,ASSPGPDEQY
TRBV18,TRBD1,TRBJ2-2,13,ASSLGQGRTGELF
TRBV7-2,.,TRBJ2-3,12,ASSLRGSTDTQY
TRBV4-1,TRBD2,TRBJ2-1,14,ASSSAGGWGYNEQF
TRBV6-5,.,TRBJ1-3,11,ASSFRVADTIY
TRBV6-2/TRBV6-3,.,TRBJ1-5,16,ASSYPSGAGGINQPQH
TRBV21-1,.,TRBJ1-1,12,ASSKAPQGTEAF
TRBV7-2,TRBD1,TRBJ2-5,14,ASSPTGLIVRETQY
TRBV4-3,.,TRBJ2-5,13,ASSQGLGDQETQY
TRBV28,TRBD1,TRBJ2-1,11,ASSRGLGNEQF
TRBV5-4,TRBD1,TRBJ2-5,14,ASSPGTGGRRETQY
TRBV4-1,TRBD1,TRBJ2-7,13,ASSQDRQGAYEQY
TRBV4-2,.,TRBJ2-1,15,ASSQDTAGASYNEQF
TRBV4-3,TRBD2,TRBJ2-1,13,ASRDSGVTYNEQF
TRBV14,.,TRBJ2-6,15,ASSRGLGWSGANVLT
TRBV7-9,TRBD1,TRBJ2-3,13,ASSFIGTGTDTQY
TRBV12-3/TRBV12-4,.,TRBJ2-1,9,ASRRGGEQF
TRBV6-1,.,TRBJ1-2,12,ASSEARSGGGYT
TRBV11-2,.,TRBJ1-3,14,ASSLAGRRSGNTIY
TRBV18,.,TRBJ1-1,14,ASSPTAGGSGTEAF
TRBV19,.,TRBJ1-1,11,ASSSEQNTEAF
TRBV11-3,TRBD2,TRBJ2-1,15,ASSRRTGTSDYNEQF
TRBV3-1/TRBV3-2,.,TRBJ2-2,14,ASSQGGGWNTGELF
TRBV7-2,TRBD1,TRBJ1-1,13,ASSMNRDRYTEAF
TRBV6-5,.,TRBJ1-2,12,ASSHGTDAYGYT
TRBV13,TRBD1,TRBJ2-3,13,ASSLKQGARDTQY
TRBV4-2,.,TRBJ2-5,11,ASSQDTGETQY
TRBV28,.,TRBJ1-6,11,ASATGKNSPLH
TRBV11-2,TRBD1,TRBJ1-1,11,ASSLGGQTEAF
TRBV14,.,TRBJ1-6,13,ASSQVLPFGSPLH